The 21 T cell receptor beta chains below all came from one sample that was sequenced in a study of blood T cell repertoires in COVID-19 (dated by TCRdb to the early 2020s). The library was built by means of the immunoSEQ multiplex PCR assay. Entries here come from immuneACCESS through TCRdb and include only in-frame sequences with V and J called. Some clones fail to appear in such tables; in the studies checked, an unresolved V gene covers under half of the shortfall, and the cause of the remainder is unknown. The sample table records some 87,000 clones; approximately 80% of these occur just once. The biggest ten clones account for 10% to 15% of the sample. Sample: peripheral blood. The receptor source for this set is a woman between 65 and 79 years old with active or convalescent COVID-19.

J is TRBJ1-2 and V is TRBV7-8; a possible D gene is TRBD1 (5 bases). Deletions cut 8 bases from V and 3 bases from J, with 16 bases between. The CDR3 has 14 amino acids. Germline CDR1 SGHVS, CDR2 FQNEAQ. The CDR3 sequence: CASAAVRVDYGYTF. CDR3 sequence (DNA): TGTGCCAGCGCCGCCGTCAGGGTAGACTATGGCTACACCTTC.

The V and J genes are TRBV4-3 and TRBJ2-3; 8 bases align to TRBD2. J lost 4 bases, V lost 0 bases, and 3 bases had no gene match. This CDR3 has 15 amino acids. Germline loops: CDR1 LGHNA, CDR2 YSLEER. Here the CDR3 DNA reads TGCGCCAGCAGCCAAGATCGGGGGGGGGCAGATACGCAGTATTTT. Its translation: CASSQDRGGADTQYF.

The chain couples TRBV5-1 to TRBJ2-7, with D perhaps TRBD1 (5 bases). The CDR3 has 11 residues. In germline, CDR1 is SGHRS, CDR2 YFSETQ. Trimming stripped 2 bases from V and 5 bases from J, with 5 bases between. The CDR3 DNA follows: TGCGCCAGCAGCTTCAGGGACGAGCAGTACTTC. It encodes CASSFRDEQYF.

The table lists this clone with a count of one. The gene calls are TRBV5-5 and TRBJ2-4, with 9 nucleotides matching TRBD2. Trimming cost V 4 bases and J 6 bases; bases outside gene matches: 2. From germline, CDR1 is SGHKS and CDR2 YYEKEE (reference sequence). This CDR3 has 13 residues. Written as DNA, the CDR3 is TGTGCCAGCAGCGTAGCGGGGGTAAACATTCAGTACTTC. Protein product: CASSVAGVNIQYF.

The chain carries TRBV28 and TRBJ1-5; 7 nucleotides line up with TRBD1. Germline CDR1 reads MDHEN; CDR2 reads SYDVKM. The CDR3 sequence is 14 residues long. Trimming took 6 bases from V and 4 from J; bases not matched to a gene: 6. The CDR3 DNA follows: TGTGCCAGCAGCCCCGGGACAGATAATCAGCCCCAGCATTTT. The encoded protein is CASSPGTDNQPQHF.

This clone was picked up one time. V usage is TRBV7-9 and J usage is TRBJ1-2; tentative D call: TRBD1 (5 bases). Trimming took off 2 bases at V and 8 bases at J, with 18 bases between the two ends. CDR3 length equals 15 residues. Germline loops: CDR1 SEHNR, CDR2 FQNEAQ (reference sequence). This chain's CDR3 is CASSLNILPKGGYTF. DNA of the CDR3: TGTGCCAGCAGCTTAAATATTCTTCCTAAGGGGGGCTACACCTTC.

The gene calls are TRBV4-2 and TRBJ2-3; 11 positions match TRBD1. The V segment lost 1 base and the J segment 4 bases; nucleotides outside the gene matches: 22. The CDR3 length is 22 residues. Per the germline V gene, CDR1 is LGHNA and CDR2 is YNFKEQ. CDR3 protein: CASSQAHRAGTGGIGGADTQYF. In nucleotides, the CDR3 is TGTGCCAGCAGCCAAGCCCACAGAGCCGGGACAGGGGGTATCGGGGGCGCAGATACGCAGTATTTT.

This clone was counted a few times. The chain carries TRBV7-2 and TRBJ1-3, with 7 bases that match TRBD1. This CDR3 region has 15 residues. From germline, CDR1 is SGHTA and CDR2 FQGNSA. V shed 3 bases, J shed 4 bases, and the junction held 6 bases outside the gene matches. CDR3 loop: CASSLERGRGNTIYF. DNA for the CDR3: TGTGCCAGCAGCTTGGAGAGGGGGCGCGGAAACACCATATATTTT.

The rearrangement links TRBV5-1 to TRBJ2-1; D call uncertain. Trimming left V 4 bases short and J 0 bases short, with 11 bases between. The germline V gene has CDR1 SGHRS and CDR2 YFSETQ. The length of the CDR3 is 15 residues. In DNA, the CDR3 is TGCGCCAGCAGCCTGGATTCCCTCTCCTACAATGAGCAGTTCTTC. It specifies CASSLDSLSYNEQFF.

This rearrangement joins TRBV7-2 to TRBJ2-7, with 9 bases lining up with TRBD1. Germline assignment: CDR1 SGHTA and CDR2 FQGNSA. This CDR3 comprises 14 residues. V dropped 4 bases and J dropped 5; count of bases not matched to a gene: 6. The CDR3 DNA sequence: TGTGCCAGCAGCTCGGGAAGGACAGGGGACGAGCAGTACTTC. Protein product: CASSSGRTGDEQYF.

The chain links TRBV11-2 to TRBJ1-1; unclear D gene. Per the germline V gene, CDR1 is SGHAT and CDR2 is FQNNGV. This CDR3 region has 15 residues. V lost 0 bases and J 11 bases, leaving 19 bases between the germline ends. The CDR3 loop is CASSLDLRSQAMAFF. DNA of the CDR3: TGTGCCAGCAGCTTAGATTTAAGGTCGCAGGCCATGGCTTTCTTT.

The CDR3 is CASSQEYSNQPQHF. CDR3 nucleotide sequence: TGTGCCAGCAGCCAAGAGTATAGCAATCAGCCCCAGCATTTT. The V gene is TRBV3-1 (or the pseudogene TRBV3-2), the J gene TRBJ1-5; D gene ambiguous. From germline, CDR1 is LGHDT and CDR2 YNNKEL (reference sequence). V lost 0 bases to trimming and J lost 0 bases, with 3 bases between them. The CDR3 extends over 14 amino acids.

The V call is TRBV7-9, the J call TRBJ1-4; 7 nucleotides agree with TRBD1. Germline trimming cut 5 bases from V and 0 bases from J; bases unmatched to any gene: 3. This CDR3 comprises 15 residues. Germline CDR1 is SEHNR and CDR2 is FQNEAQ (reference sequence). CDR3: CASSTRGATNEKLFF. The CDR3 DNA is TGTGCCAGCAGCACCAGGGGGGCAACTAATGAAAAACTGTTTTTT.

The gene calls are TRBV5-1 and TRBJ2-1; D may be TRBD1 (6 bases). V lost 3 bases, J lost 2 bases, and 9 bases lay in between. The V gene's germline CDR1 is SGHRS and CDR2 YFSETQ. The CDR3 contains 14 residues. CDR3 in DNA: TGCGCCAGCAGCTACAGGGCGCCCTACAATGAGCAGTTCTTC. As protein: CASSYRAPYNEQFF.

The chain links TRBV7-2 to TRBJ2-1, with 8 bases fitting TRBD1. Trimming cost V 1 base and J 4 bases; bases outside gene matches: 3. CDR3 length: 15 amino acids. CDR1 SGHTA and CDR2 FQGNSA come from the germline V gene. The CDR3 region has the DNA TGTGCCAGCAGCTTAGAGACAGGGGAGTACAATGAGCAGTTCTTC. Its protein is CASSLETGEYNEQFF.

In its sample, this clone was seen a few times. The chain couples TRBV5-4 to TRBJ1-1; D remains unclear. Germline-derived CDR1 and CDR2 are SGHNT and YYREEE (reference sequence). CDR3 size: 13 residues. V shed 2 bases and J shed 10 bases, with 15 bases lying between them. The DNA of the CDR3 is TGTGCCAGCAGCTTATTAAGGGAGGAGGGAGCTTTCTTT. Translation gives CASSLLREEGAFF. Drawing the rest from reference TRBV5-4 and TRBJ1-1, the complete variable domain is ETGVTQSPTHLIKTRGQQVTLRCSSQSGHNTVSWYQQALGQGPQFIFQYYREEENGRGNFPPRFSGLQFPNYSSELNVNALELDDSALYLCASSLLREEGAFFGQGTRLTVV.

V is TRBV16 and J is TRBJ1-6; D not resolved. Germline CDR1 KGHSY, CDR2 FQNENV. The CDR3 sequence is 13 residues long. With 0 bases removed from V and 9 bases from J, the gap between germline ends came to 6 bases. The CDR3 sequence: CASSQSGGSPLHF. The CDR3 nucleotides read TGTGCCAGCAGCCAATCAGGAGGTTCACCCCTCCACTTT.

The V gene is TRBV7-2, the J gene TRBJ2-4; maybe TRBD1 (6 bases). The CDR3 consists of 16 residues. CDR1 and CDR2 (germline): SGHTA, FQGNSA. Trimming stripped 6 bases from V and 0 bases from J, with 15 bases between. The CDR3 nucleotides are TGTGCCAGCAGTCCGGTGGGGACAATAGCCAAAAACATTCAGTACTTC. This translates into CASSPVGTIAKNIQYF.

This rearrangement joins TRBV6-5 to TRBJ2-5, with no clear D. Trimming cost V 4 bases and J 10 bases, with 10 bases left between them. This CDR3 region has 11 residues. CDR1 and CDR2 from the germline V gene are MNHEY and SVGAGI. CDR3 sequence reads: CASSSRYFQYF. The CDR3, as DNA: TGTGCCAGCAGTTCACGGTATTTCCAGTACTTC.

The rearrangement joins TRBV7-6 to TRBJ2-7; 12 bases match TRBD2. Germline V lookup: CDR1 SGHVS, CDR2 FNYEAQ. Trimming at V came to 5 bases and at J to 3 bases, leaving 5 bases not matched to a gene. The CDR3 totals 15 residues. CDR3 loop: CASSRWTSGDYEQYF. In DNA form, the CDR3 reads TGTGCCAGCAGCCGGTGGACTAGCGGGGACTACGAGCAGTACTTC.

J is TRBJ2-1 and V is TRBV4-3, with D tentatively TRBD2 (6 bases). The germline gives CDR1 LGHNA, CDR2 YSLEER. Trimming shortened V by 0 bases and J by 9 bases, and 9 bases separated the two germline ends. This CDR3 spans 13 amino acids. The CDR3 is CASSQEPGGEQFF. CDR3 nucleotide sequence: TGCGCCAGCAGCCAAGAGCCCGGGGGTGAGCAGTTCTTC.